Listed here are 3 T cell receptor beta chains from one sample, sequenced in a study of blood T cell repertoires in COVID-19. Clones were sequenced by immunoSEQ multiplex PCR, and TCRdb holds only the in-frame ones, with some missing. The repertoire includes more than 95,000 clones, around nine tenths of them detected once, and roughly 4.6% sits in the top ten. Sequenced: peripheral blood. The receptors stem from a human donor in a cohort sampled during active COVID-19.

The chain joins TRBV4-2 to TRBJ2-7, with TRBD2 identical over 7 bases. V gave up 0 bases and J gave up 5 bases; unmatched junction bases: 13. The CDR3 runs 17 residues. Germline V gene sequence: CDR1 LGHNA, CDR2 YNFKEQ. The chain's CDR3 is CASSQEGPAGVSHEQYF. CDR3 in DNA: TGTGCCAGCAGCCAAGAAGGGCCGGCGGGAGTGTCCCACGAGCAGTACTTC.

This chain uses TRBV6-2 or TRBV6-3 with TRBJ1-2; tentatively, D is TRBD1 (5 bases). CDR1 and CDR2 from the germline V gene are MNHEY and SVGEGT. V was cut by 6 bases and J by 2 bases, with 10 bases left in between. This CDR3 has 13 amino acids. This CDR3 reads CASSLDSNYGYTF. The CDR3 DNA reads TGTGCCAGCAGCTTAGACAGCAACTATGGCTACACCTTC.

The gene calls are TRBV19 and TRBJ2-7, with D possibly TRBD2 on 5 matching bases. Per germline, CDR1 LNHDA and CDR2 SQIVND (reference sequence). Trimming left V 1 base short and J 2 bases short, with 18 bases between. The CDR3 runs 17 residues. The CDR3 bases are TGTGCCAGTAGTATAGGCGGTCTATGGGGAGACCCCTACGAGCAGTACTTC. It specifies CASSIGGLWGDPYEQYF. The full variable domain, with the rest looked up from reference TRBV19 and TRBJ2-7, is DGGITQSPKYLFRKEGQNVTLSCEQNLNHDAMYWYRQDPGQGLRLIYYSQIVNDFQKGDIAEGYSVSREKKESFPLTVTSAQKNPTAFYLCASSIGGLWGDPYEQYFGPGTRLTVT.